This T cell receptor (delta chain) was recovered during a study of Vδ1+ human thymocytes. V gave up 0 bases and J gave up 4 bases; unmatched junction bases: 17. In germline, CDR1 is TSWWSYY, CDR2 QGS. The CDR3 runs to 20 residues. With regard to this clone: The target antigen is unknown.

Study results and caveats: Thymic TRG and TRD repertoires appeared highly polyclonal. TRG sequences recurred across donors, whereas TRD sequences stayed essentially private.

Extracted RNA was reverse transcribed into cDNA. Multiplex PCR used pooled V-gene forward primers and a constant-region reverse primer to amplify CDR3s. TCRdb fed the multiplex PCR reads into CATT to redo clone calling. The table lists about 25,000 delta-chain clones, 6% to 8% of them singletons. Material for sequencing was Vdelta1+ gamma-delta thymocytes from the thymus. Described subset: FACS-sorted CD3+ TCRalphabeta- TCRVdelta1+ TCRVdelta2- thymocytes. The sequence was collected from a girl under three years old who had congenital heart surgery. The chain joins TRDV1 to TRDJ1; 10 bases align to TRDD3. The CDR3 region has the DNA TGTGCTCTTGGGGAACTCCCTCCGTCGTGTACTGGGGGATTGTACGATAAACTCATCTTT. Translated, it gives CALGELPPSCTGGLYDKLIF.